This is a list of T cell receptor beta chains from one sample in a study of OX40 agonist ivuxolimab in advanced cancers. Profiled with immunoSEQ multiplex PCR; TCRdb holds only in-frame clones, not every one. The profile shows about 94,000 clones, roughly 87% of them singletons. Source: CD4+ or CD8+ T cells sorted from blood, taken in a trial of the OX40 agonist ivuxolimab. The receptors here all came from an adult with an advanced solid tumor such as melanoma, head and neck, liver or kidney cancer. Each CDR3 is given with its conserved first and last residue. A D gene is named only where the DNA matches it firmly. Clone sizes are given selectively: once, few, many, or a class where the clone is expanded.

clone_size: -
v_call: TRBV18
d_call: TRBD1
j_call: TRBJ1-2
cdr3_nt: TGTGCCAGCTCACCGACAGGGGGAAGGGATAATGGCTACACCTTC
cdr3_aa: CASSPTGGRDNGYTF

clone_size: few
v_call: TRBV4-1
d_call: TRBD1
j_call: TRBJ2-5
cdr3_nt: TGCGCCAGCAGCCTTACGACAGGGGGCGGGTACCAAGAGACCCAGTACTTC
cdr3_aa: CASSLTTGGGYQETQYF

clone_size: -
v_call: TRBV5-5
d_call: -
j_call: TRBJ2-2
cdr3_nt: TGTGCCAGCAGCTCCCGCGCAGCCGGGCCAAAGACCGGGGAGCTGTTTTTT
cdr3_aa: CASSSRAAGPKTGELFF

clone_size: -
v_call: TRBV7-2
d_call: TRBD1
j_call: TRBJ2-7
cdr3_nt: TGTGCCAGCAGTTTGCCGGGACAGGGCTACTACGAGCAGTACTTC
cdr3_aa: CASSLPGQGYYEQYF

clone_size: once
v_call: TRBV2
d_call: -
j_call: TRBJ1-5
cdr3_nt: TGTGCCAGCAGTTCGGAGGGGGGCGCCAATCAGCCCCAGCATTTT
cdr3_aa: CASSSEGGANQPQHF

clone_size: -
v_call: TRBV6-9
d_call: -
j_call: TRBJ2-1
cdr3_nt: TGTGCCAGCAGTTATTCCGTCAGGAGAGGGCGGAATGAGCAGTTCTTC
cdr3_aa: CASSYSVRRGRNEQFF

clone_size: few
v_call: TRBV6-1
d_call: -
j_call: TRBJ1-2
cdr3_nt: TGTGCCAGCAGGGTCGACAGTTCCGAGGGCTACACCTTC
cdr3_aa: CASRVDSSEGYTF

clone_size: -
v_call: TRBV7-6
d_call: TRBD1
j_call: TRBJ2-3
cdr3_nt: TGTGCCAGCAGCTTAGGGACAGGGACAGATACGCAGTATTTT
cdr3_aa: CASSLGTGTDTQYF

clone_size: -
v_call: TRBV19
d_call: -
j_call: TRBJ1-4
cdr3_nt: TGTGCCAGTAGTCACCGGGGCGTAGATGAAAAACTGTTTTTT
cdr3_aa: CASSHRGVDEKLFF

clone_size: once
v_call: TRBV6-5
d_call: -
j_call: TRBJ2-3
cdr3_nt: TGTGCCGTCGGGGGTGGCACAGATACGCAGTATTTT
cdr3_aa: CAVGGGTDTQYF

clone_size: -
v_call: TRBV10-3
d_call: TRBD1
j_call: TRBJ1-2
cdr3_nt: TGTGCCATCAGGGCCGGGACAGATTCCTATGGCTACACCTTC
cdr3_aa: CAIRAGTDSYGYTF

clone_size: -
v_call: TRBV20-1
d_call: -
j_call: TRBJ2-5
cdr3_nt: TGCAGTGCTAGATTTGGGGAGACCCAGTACTTC
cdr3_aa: CSARFGETQYF

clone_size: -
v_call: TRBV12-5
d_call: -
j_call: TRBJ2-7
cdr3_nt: TGTGCTAGTGGTTTGCCGATGGGGACTCTCTCCTACGAGCAGTACTTC
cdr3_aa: CASGLPMGTLSYEQYF

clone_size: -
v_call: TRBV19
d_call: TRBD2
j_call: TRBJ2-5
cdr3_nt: TGTGCCACTAAGGGTAGCGGGGGGGCAGCGGAGACCCAGTACTTC
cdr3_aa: CATKGSGGAAETQYF

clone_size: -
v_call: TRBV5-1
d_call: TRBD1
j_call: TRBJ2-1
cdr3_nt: TGCGCCACCTCCCCCGGGACAGTCAATGAGCAGTTCTTC
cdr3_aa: CATSPGTVNEQFF

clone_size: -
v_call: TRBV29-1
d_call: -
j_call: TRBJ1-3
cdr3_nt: TGCAGCGTTGATACATCTGGAAACACCATATATTTT
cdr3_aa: CSVDTSGNTIYF

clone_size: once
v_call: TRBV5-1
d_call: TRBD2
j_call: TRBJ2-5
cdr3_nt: TGCGCCAGCAGCTTGGAGCGGGGAGCCCAAGAGACCCAGTACTTC
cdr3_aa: CASSLERGAQETQYF

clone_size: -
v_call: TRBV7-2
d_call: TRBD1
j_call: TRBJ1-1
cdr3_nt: TGTGCCAGCAGCTCCTGGACAGGCACGAACACTGAAGCTTTCTTT
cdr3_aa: CASSSWTGTNTEAFF

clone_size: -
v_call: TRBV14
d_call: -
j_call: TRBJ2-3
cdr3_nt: TGTGCCAGCAGCCGTGCCACAGATACGCAGTATTTT
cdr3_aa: CASSRATDTQYF

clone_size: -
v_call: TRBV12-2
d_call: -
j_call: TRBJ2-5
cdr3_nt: TGTGCAAGTCGCTATCCCATACGGGGTGATCAAGAGACCCAGTACTTC
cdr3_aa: CASRYPIRGDQETQYF

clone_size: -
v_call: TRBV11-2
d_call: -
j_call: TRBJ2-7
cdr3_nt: TGTGCCAGCAGCTTAGATTATGAGGGGGGGCGTATCTACGAGCAGTACTTC
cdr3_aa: CASSLDYEGGRIYEQYF

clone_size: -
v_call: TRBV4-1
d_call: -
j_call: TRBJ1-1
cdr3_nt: TGCGCCAGCGCTCCACAGACGGAAGCTGCTGAAGCTTTCTTT
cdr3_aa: CASAPQTEAAEAFF

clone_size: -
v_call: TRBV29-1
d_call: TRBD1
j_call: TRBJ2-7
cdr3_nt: TGCAGCGTGGACAGGGGACTGAAAGAGCAGTACTTC
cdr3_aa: CSVDRGLKEQYF

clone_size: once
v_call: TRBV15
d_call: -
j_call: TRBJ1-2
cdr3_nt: TGTGCCACCAGCACTTCCACAGGGAAAGATGGCTATGGCTACACCTTC
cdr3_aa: CATSTSTGKDGYGYTF

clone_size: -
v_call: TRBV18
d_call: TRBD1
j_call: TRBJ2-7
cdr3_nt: TGTGCCAGCTCACCGAGTCAGGGGGCAAGGTCCTACGAGCAGTACTTC
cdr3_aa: CASSPSQGARSYEQYF

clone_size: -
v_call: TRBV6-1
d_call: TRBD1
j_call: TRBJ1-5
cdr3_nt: TGTGCCAGCAGTGTCCGACAGGGTGGAGATCAGCCCCAGCATTTT
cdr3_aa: CASSVRQGGDQPQHF

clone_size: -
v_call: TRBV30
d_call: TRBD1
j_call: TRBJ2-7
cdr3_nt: TGTGCCTGGAGCAAAGGACAGGGGACCTTGGACTTC
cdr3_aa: CAWSKGQGTLDF

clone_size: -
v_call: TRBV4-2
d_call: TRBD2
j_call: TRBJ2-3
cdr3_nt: TGTGCCAGCAGCCAAGAGCTAGCGGGGGCACAAAACACAGATACGCAGTATTTT
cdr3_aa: CASSQELAGAQNTDTQYF

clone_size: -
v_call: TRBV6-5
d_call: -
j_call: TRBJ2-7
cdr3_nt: TGTGCCAGCAGTTACTCGAGCGGAACCTACGAGCAGTACTTC
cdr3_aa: CASSYSSGTYEQYF

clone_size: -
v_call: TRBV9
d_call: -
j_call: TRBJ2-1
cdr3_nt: TGTGCCAGCAGCGTAGGCCCCCGGCTAGCCAGCAATGAGCAGTTCTTC
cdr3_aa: CASSVGPRLASNEQFF

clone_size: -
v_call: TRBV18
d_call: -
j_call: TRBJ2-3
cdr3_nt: TGTGCCAGCTCACGCTCGGCGGGATCCACAGATACGCAGTATTTT
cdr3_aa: CASSRSAGSTDTQYF

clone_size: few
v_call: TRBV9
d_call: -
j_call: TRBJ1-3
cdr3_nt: TGTGCCAGCAGCGTAGAGGACAGAAACACCATATATTTT
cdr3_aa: CASSVEDRNTIYF

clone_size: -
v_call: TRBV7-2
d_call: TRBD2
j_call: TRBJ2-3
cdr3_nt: TGTGCCAGCAGCCCCGGGGGGGGCACAGATACGCAGTATTTT
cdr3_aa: CASSPGGGTDTQYF

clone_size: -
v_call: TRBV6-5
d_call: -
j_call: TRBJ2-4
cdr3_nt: TGTGCCAGCAGTACGACGGTAAAAAACATTCAGTACTTC
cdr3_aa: CASSTTVKNIQYF

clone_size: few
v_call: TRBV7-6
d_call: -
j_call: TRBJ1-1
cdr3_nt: TGTGCCAGCAGCTTAGGGCGAAGGACTGAAGCTTTCTTT
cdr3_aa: CASSLGRRTEAFF

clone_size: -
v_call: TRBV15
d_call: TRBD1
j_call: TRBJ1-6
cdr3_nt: TGTGCCACCAGCAGAGATTTGAGTAGGGACAGAAGAAATTCACCCCTCCACTTT
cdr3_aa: CATSRDLSRDRRNSPLHF

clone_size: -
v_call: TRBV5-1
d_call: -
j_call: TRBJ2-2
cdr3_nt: TGCGCCAGCAGCCCGGGGAGTGGAGTCACCGGGGAGCTGTTTTTT
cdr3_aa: CASSPGSGVTGELFF

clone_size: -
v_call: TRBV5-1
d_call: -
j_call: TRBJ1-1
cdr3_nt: TGCGCCAGCAGCTTGTCTCAGGGTGAAGCTTTCTTT
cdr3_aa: CASSLSQGEAFF

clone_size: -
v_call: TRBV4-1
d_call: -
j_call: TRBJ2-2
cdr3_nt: TGCGCCAGCAGCCGGGGCCAATCGAACACCGGGGAGCTGTTTTTT
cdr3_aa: CASSRGQSNTGELFF

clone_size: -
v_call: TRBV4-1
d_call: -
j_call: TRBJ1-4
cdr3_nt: TGCGCCAGCAGGGACTCCGGGACGAGGAGCCCGAAACTGTTTTTT
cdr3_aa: CASRDSGTRSPKLFF

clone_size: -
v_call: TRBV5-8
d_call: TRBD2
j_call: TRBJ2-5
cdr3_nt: TGTGCCAGCAGCTTGTACCGCGGGAGATCAAGGGAGACCCAGTACTTC
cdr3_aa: CASSLYRGRSRETQYF

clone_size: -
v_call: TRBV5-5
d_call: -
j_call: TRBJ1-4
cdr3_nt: TGTGCCAGCAGCACCTACAGGGAGATGGATGAAAAACTGTTTTTT
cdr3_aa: CASSTYREMDEKLFF

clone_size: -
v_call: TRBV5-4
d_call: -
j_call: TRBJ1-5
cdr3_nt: TGTGCCAGCAGCACGACGTCGGGATGGAATCAGCCCCAGCATTTT
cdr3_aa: CASSTTSGWNQPQHF

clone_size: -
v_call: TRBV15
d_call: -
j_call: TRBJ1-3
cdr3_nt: TGTGCCACCAGCAGAGATCGAGGATCTGGAAACACCATATATTTT
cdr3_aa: CATSRDRGSGNTIYF

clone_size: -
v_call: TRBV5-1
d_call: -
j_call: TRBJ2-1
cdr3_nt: TGCGCCAGCAGCTTGGCAAGTTCCTACAATGAGCAGTTCTTC
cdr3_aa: CASSLASSYNEQFF

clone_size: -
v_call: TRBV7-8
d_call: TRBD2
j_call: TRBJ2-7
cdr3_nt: TGTGCCAGCAGCTTAAGCGGGGGGGCGGTCTACGAGCAGTACTTC
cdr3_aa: CASSLSGGAVYEQYF

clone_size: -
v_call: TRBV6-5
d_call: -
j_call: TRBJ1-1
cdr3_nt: TGTGCCAGCAGTGGGATAGGATTGAACACTGAAGCTTTCTTT
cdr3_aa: CASSGIGLNTEAFF

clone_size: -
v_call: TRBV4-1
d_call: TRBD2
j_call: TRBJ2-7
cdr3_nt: TGCGCCAGCGGGCGGGGGACTGCTTACGAGCAGTACTTC
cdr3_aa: CASGRGTAYEQYF

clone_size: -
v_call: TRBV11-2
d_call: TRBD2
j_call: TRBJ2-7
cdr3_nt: TGTGCCAGCAGCCCCGCGGGGGGCAACTCCTACGAGCAGTACTTC
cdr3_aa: CASSPAGGNSYEQYF

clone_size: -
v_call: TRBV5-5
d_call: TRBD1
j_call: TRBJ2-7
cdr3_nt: TGTGCCAGCAGAAGTACCGGGACAGGTATCTCCTACGAGCAGTACTTC
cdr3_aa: CASRSTGTGISYEQYF

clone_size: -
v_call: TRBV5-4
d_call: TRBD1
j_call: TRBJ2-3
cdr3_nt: TGTGCCAGCAGCTTAGAAGGGACAGGGGCTGATACGCAGTATTTT
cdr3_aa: CASSLEGTGADTQYF

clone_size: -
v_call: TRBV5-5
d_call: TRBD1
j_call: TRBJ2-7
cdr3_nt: TGTGCCAGCAGCTTCCGGGACAGGGGGACGGGGGAGCAGTACTTC
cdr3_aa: CASSFRDRGTGEQYF

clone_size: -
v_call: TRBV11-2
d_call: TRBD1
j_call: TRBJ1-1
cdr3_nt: TGTGCCAGCAGCCACGACAGGGTCACTGAAGCTTTCTTT
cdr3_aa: CASSHDRVTEAFF

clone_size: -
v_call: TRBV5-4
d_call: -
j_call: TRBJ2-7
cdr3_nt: TGTGCCAGCAGCTTGTTCGGGACGGACTCCTACGAGCAGTACTTC
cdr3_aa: CASSLFGTDSYEQYF

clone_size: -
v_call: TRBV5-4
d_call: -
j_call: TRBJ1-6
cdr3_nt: TGTGCCAGCAGCCCGGTTAATAATTCACCCCTCCACTTT
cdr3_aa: CASSPVNNSPLHF

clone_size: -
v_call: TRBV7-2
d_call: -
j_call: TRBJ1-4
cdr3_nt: TGTGCCAGCAGCTTAAACAGCCAAAATGAAAAACTGTTTTTT
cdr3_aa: CASSLNSQNEKLFF

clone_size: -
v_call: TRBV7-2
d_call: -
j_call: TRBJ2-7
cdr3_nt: TGTGCCAGCAGCGGGAACAGGGTTGCCTACGAGCAGTACTTC
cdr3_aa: CASSGNRVAYEQYF

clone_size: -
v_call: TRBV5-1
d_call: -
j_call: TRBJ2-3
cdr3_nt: TGCGCCAGCAGCTCGGTCATCGTCACAGATACGCAGTATTTT
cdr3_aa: CASSSVIVTDTQYF

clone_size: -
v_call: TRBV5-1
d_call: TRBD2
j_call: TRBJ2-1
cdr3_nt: TGCGCCAGCAGACTCGGGACTAGCGGGGGTAGGGAGAATGAGCAGTTCTTC
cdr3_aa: CASRLGTSGGRENEQFF

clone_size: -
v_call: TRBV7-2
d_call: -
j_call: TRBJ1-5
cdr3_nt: TGTGCCAGCAGCTTAGGGCACGGCCAGAGCAATCAGCCCCAGCATTTT
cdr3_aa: CASSLGHGQSNQPQHF